This is a list of T cell receptor beta chains from one sample in a study of T-cell memory formation after mild COVID-19. TCRdb reanalysed the 5' RACE reads using MiXCR and keeps one entry per CDR3 protein. The sample lists around 300,000 distinct CDR3 sequences, roughly 21% occurring once. The sequenced sample was PBMCs or a T cell subset sorted from them (not recorded which). These receptor sequences come from a man between 18 and 35 years old who had mild COVID-19 (a few samples of this study predate the infection). Cell type and time point are not known. Both conserved end residues are part of each CDR3. A D gene is named only where the DNA matches it firmly. Expanded clones get a size class; other rows say once, few or many, or leave the size out.

>-|TRBV12-3/TRBV12-4|TRBJ2-3|-|11
TGTGCCAGCAGTTCAGTGGATACGCAGTATTTT
CASSSVDTQYF
>-|TRBV20-1|TRBJ2-1|once|10
TGCAGTGCAGGGATCAATGAGCAGTTCTTC
CSAGINEQFF
>-|TRBV4-1|TRBJ2-6|few|16
TGCGCCAGCAGCCAAGTATCGGAGCCTGGGGCCAACGTCCTGACTTTC
CASSQVSEPGANVLTF
>-|TRBV19|TRBJ2-1|-|16
TGTGCCAGTAGTATGAGTCCGGCCCTCACTTACAATGAGCAGTTCTTC
CASSMSPALTYNEQFF
>TRBD1|TRBV20-1|TRBJ1-1|few|15
TGCAGTGCTAGAGACCCGACAGGGGCAGGCACTGAAGCTTTCTTT
CSARDPTGAGTEAFF
>TRBD2|TRBV5-1|TRBJ2-1|-|15
TGCGCCAGCAGCTGGCTAGCGGGGGACTACAATGAGCAGTTCTTC
CASSWLAGDYNEQFF
>TRBD2|TRBV18|TRBJ2-3|few|17
TGTGCCAGCTCACGGCTAGCGGGGAGCGCTAGCACAGATACGCAGTATTTT
CASSRLAGSASTDTQYF
>-|TRBV5-1|TRBJ2-3|-|16
TGCGCCAGCAGCTTGGCAGGGACGGCGGGCACAGATACGCAGTATTTT
CASSLAGTAGTDTQYF
>-|TRBV29-1|TRBJ1-1|-|11
TGCAGCGTTGGCGACAGTTTAGAAGCTTTCTTT
CSVGDSLEAFF
>-|TRBV2|TRBJ2-7|few|16
TGTGCCAGCAGTGAAGCGGCCCCCGGGTGGACCTACGAGCAGTACTTC
CASSEAAPGWTYEQYF
>TRBD2|TRBV5-1|TRBJ2-3|many|15
TGCGCCAGCAGCCTCGGACTAGCGGGCACAGATACGCAGTATTTT
CASSLGLAGTDTQYF
>-|TRBV7-9|TRBJ1-4|few|15
TGTGCCAGCAGCTTACCGGGGGCGGTTAATGAAAAACTGTTTTTT
CASSLPGAVNEKLFF
>TRBD1|TRBV4-1|TRBJ1-4|-|14
TGCGCCAGCAGCGCGACAGGGCTTTTTGAAAAACTGTTTTTT
CASSATGLFEKLFF
>-|TRBV29-1|TRBJ2-1|few|11
TGCAGCGTTGGGGGGTTATTTCCGGAGTTCTTC
CSVGGLFPEFF
>-|TRBV7-2|TRBJ2-1|-|13
TGTGCCAGCAGGCACTTCAGGGAGCAGGAGCAGTTCTTC
CASRHFREQEQFF
>TRBD2|TRBV11-2|TRBJ2-5|many|17
TGTGCCAGCAGCCCGGGACTAGCGGGGCTCCTGGGGGAGACCCAGTACTTC
CASSPGLAGLLGETQYF
>-|TRBV7-2|TRBJ2-5|many|14
TGTGCCAGCAGCTTACTAGAGCGATGGGGGACCCAGTACTTC
CASSLLERWGTQYF
>-|TRBV7-2|TRBJ2-5|many|13
TGTGCCAGCAGCTTAGGTCGGGGCGGGACCCAGTACTTC
CASSLGRGGTQYF
>-|TRBV7-9|TRBJ2-3|-|13
TGTGCCAGCAGCCAACATGGGATCGATACGCAGTATTTT
CASSQHGIDTQYF
>-|TRBV10-3|TRBJ2-2|few|14
TGTGCCATCAGTGACCTCTTTGGCACCGGGGAGCTGTTTTTT
CAISDLFGTGELFF
>TRBD1|TRBV29-1|TRBJ2-5|many|13
TGCAGCGTTGGGGACAGGAATCAAGAGACCCAGTACTTC
CSVGDRNQETQYF
>-|TRBV19|TRBJ2-3|-|12
TGTGCCAGTAGCATTCGGTCGGATACGCAGTATTTT
CASSIRSDTQYF
>-|TRBV4-1|TRBJ1-5|few|17
TGCGCCAGCAGCCAATACGTGGGCACAGATAGCAATCAGCCCCAGCATTTT
CASSQYVGTDSNQPQHF
>TRBD2|TRBV10-1|TRBJ2-1|-|17
TGCGCCAGCAGTGAGTCAACTAGCGGGGAGACTTACAATGAGCAGTTCTTC
CASSESTSGETYNEQFF
>-|TRBV28|TRBJ2-3|many|13
TGTGCCAGCAGTTCCGGAACCACAGATACGCAGTATTTT
CASSSGTTDTQYF
>TRBD1|TRBV9|TRBJ1-6|few|14
TGTGCCAGCAGCACACAGGGGATTGGTTCACCCCTCCACTTT
CASSTQGIGSPLHF
>-|TRBV7-9|TRBJ1-3|-|15
TGTGCCAGCAGTCCGAGTCAACTCTCTGGAAACACCATATATTTT
CASSPSQLSGNTIYF
>-|TRBV2|TRBJ1-2|few|14
TGTGCCAGCAGGGTCGACAGTTCCAACTATGGCTACACCTTC
CASRVDSSNYGYTF
>-|TRBV5-1|TRBJ2-3|few|15
TGCGCCAGCAGCTTGGGGCCCGTGGGCACAGATACGCAGTATTTT
CASSLGPVGTDTQYF
>-|TRBV7-2|TRBJ2-1|-|13
TGTGCCAGCAGCCAGCCCCCTTTGGATGAGCAGTTCTTC
CASSQPPLDEQFF
>-|TRBV12-3/TRBV12-4|TRBJ1-6|-|12
TGTGCCAGCAGGGGCGATAATTCACCCCTCCACTTT
CASRGDNSPLHF
>-|TRBV7-9|TRBJ1-1|few|12
TGTGCCAGCACCACCCAGGGTACTGAAGCTTTCTTT
CASTTQGTEAFF
>-|TRBV5-1|TRBJ2-3|few|15
TGCGCCAGCAGCTTGGAACGGGGGGCCTGGGATACGCAGTATTTT
CASSLERGAWDTQYF
>-|TRBV21-1|TRBJ1-2|-|10
TGTGCCAGCAGCAACGATGGCTACACCTTC
CASSNDGYTF
>TRBD2|TRBV15|TRBJ2-7|few|15
TGTGCCACCAGCAGATATAACGGGGGGTACGGAGAGCAGTACTTC
CATSRYNGGYGEQYF
>-|TRBV5-1|TRBJ1-1|-|15
TGCGCCAGCAGCGGTTCCCTGGGCGGTGGCACTGAAGCTTTCTTT
CASSGSLGGGTEAFF
>-|TRBV4-1|TRBJ1-2|few|13
TGCGCCAGCAGCCAAGTAGCCCGGCGCGGCTACACCTTC
CASSQVARRGYTF
>TRBD2|TRBV6-5|TRBJ2-7|many|15
TGTGCCAGCAGGTCCCCCGGGGGGAGCTCCTACGAGCAGTACTTC
CASRSPGGSSYEQYF
>-|TRBV6-2/TRBV6-3|TRBJ1-5|many|14
TGTGCCAGCACCACGGTCCCGTTTTCGCAGCCCCAGCATTTT
CASTTVPFSQPQHF
>-|TRBV4-3|TRBJ2-5|few|15
TGCGCCAGCAGCCAAGATCGAAGGGTTACGGAGACCCAGTACTTC
CASSQDRRVTETQYF
>-|TRBV5-6|TRBJ2-4|-|14
TGTGCCAGCAGTTCGACTTTAGCCAAAAACATTCAGTACTTC
CASSSTLAKNIQYF
>-|TRBV10-3|TRBJ2-2|-|13
TGTGCCATCAGTGGGTCGAACACCGGGGAGCTGTTTTTT
CAISGSNTGELFF
>-|TRBV7-2|TRBJ2-5|-|16
TGTGCCAGCAGCTTAGGAGCTGGGACAAAGTCTGGGACCCAGTACTTC
CASSLGAGTKSGTQYF
>-|TRBV27|TRBJ2-5|-|14
TGTGCCAGCAGTTTCACAGCCGGGGGAGAGACCCAGTACTTC
CASSFTAGGETQYF
>TRBD2|TRBV4-3|TRBJ2-3|-|15
TGCGCCAGCAGCCAAGATCTGCTAGCGGGAGAAGCACAGTATTTT
CASSQDLLAGEAQYF
>TRBD1|TRBV4-3|TRBJ1-5|few|15
TGCGCCAGCAGCCTGAGCGACAGGGGCAATCAGCCCCAGCATTTT
CASSLSDRGNQPQHF
>-|TRBV3-1|TRBJ2-1|-|14
TGTGCCAGCAGCCCTTCGCTAGCGCACAATGAGCAGTTCTTC
CASSPSLAHNEQFF
>-|TRBV5-1|TRBJ2-2|few|15
TGCGCCAGCAGCTTGGTCAAGGCGGCCGCCGGGGAGCTGTTTTTT
CASSLVKAAAGELFF